The next 10 T cell receptor beta chains were all read from a single sample in a study of cytomegalovirus exposure and HLA in healthy donors. The PCR employed 60 Vbeta primers together with 13 Jbeta primers. Assay: immunoSEQ multiplex PCR; the TCRdb copy retains only in-frame clones and omits some. The sample yields 200,000 to 250,000 clones, more than 70% seen once. The sequenced sample was PBMCs. Receptor source: a human donor in good health.

The chain uses TRBV5-1 and TRBJ2-5; 14 bases are a match to TRBD2. CDR1 and CDR2 from the germline V gene are SGHRS and YFSETQ. V dropped 2 bases and J dropped 5; count of bases not matched to a gene: 8. There are 17 residues in the CDR3. The CDR3 loop reads CASSFLGLAGAEETQYF. CDR3 bases: TGCGCCAGCAGCTTCCTGGGACTAGCGGGAGCTGAGGAGACCCAGTACTTC.

This clone was seen a handful of times. The J gene is TRBJ2-5, the V gene TRBV2; TRBD2 matches 12 bases. Germline V CDR1 and CDR2: SNHLY, FYNNEI. The V gene end was trimmed by 8 bases and the J gene end by 4 bases; junction bases not matched to a gene: 14. This CDR3 region has 17 residues. As DNA, the CDR3 is TGTGCCAGCGCGGGACCCCTAGCGGGAGGGCCAGGAGAGACCCAGTACTTC. Its protein is CASAGPLAGGPGETQYF.

The count of this clone is one. This chain connects TRBV9 to TRBJ2-3; TRBD2 matches 8 bases. V gave up 3 bases and J gave up 0 bases; unmatched junction bases: 9. From germline, CDR1 is SGDLS and CDR2 YYNGEE. The CDR3 totals 17 residues. CDR3 bases: TGTGCCAGCAGCGCGTTTTTGACTAGCGCTAGCACAGATACGCAGTATTTT. It specifies CASSAFLTSASTDTQYF.

The gene calls are TRBV7-8 and TRBJ2-7, with TRBD2 as a possible D gene (6 bases). Germline CDR1 reads SGHVS; CDR2 reads FQNEAQ. The V and J ends lost 0 bases and 3 bases respectively, with 12 bases between them. The CDR3 spans 15 residues. The CDR3 here is CASSLAIRGLYEQYF. The CDR3 DNA follows: TGTGCCAGCAGCTTAGCGATTAGGGGACTCTACGAGCAGTACTTC.

V is TRBV7-9 and J is TRBJ2-7, with 14 bases aligning to TRBD2. The CDR3 contains 16 residues. Trimming removed 5 bases from V and 2 bases from J; junction bases left unmatched: 5. Germline V gene lookup returns CDR1 SEHNR and CDR2 FQNEAQ (reference sequence). The CDR3 here is CASSPGTSGSTYEQYF. The CDR3 DNA is TGTGCCAGCAGCCCCGGGACTAGCGGGAGCACCTACGAGCAGTACTTC.

This chain connects TRBV5-1 to TRBJ2-1; 7 bases fit TRBD2. This CDR3 contains 15 residues. The trim removed 0 bases at V and 3 bases at J, leaving 3 bases unmatched. The germline gives CDR1 SGHRS, CDR2 YFSETQ. The CDR3 DNA reads as TGCGCCAGCAGCTTGGTCGCGGGAGACTACAATGAGCAGTTCTTC. The encoded protein is CASSLVAGDYNEQFF.

V is TRBV18 and J is TRBJ2-5; 7 bases align to TRBD1. The CDR3 runs 13 residues. V shed 4 bases, J shed 1 base, and the junction held 0 bases outside the gene matches. Germline loops: CDR1 KGHSH, CDR2 LQKENI. CDR3 nucleotide sequence: TGTGCCAGCTCACAGGGGGCCCAAGAGACCCAGTACTTC. Encoded protein: CASSQGAQETQYF.

The gene calls are TRBV7-9 and TRBJ2-5; 7 bases fit TRBD1. The V segment lost 0 bases and the J segment 0 bases; nucleotides outside the gene matches: 7. The CDR3 spans 17 residues. The germline CDR1 and CDR2 sequences are SEHNR and FQNEAQ (reference sequence). CDR3 amino acids: CASSLAGWDSNQETQYF. CDR3 nucleotides: TGTGCCAGCAGCTTAGCGGGGTGGGACAGCAACCAAGAGACCCAGTACTTC.

The chain joins TRBV13 to TRBJ2-3, with a tentative D call TRBD2 (5 bases). V lost 6 bases and J lost 3, with 16 bases in between. The germline V gene has CDR1 PRHDT and CDR2 FYEKMQ (reference sequence). The CDR3 consists of 15 residues. The CDR3 reads CASSESPGITDTQYF. The CDR3 coding sequence is TGTGCCAGCAGTGAAAGCCCGGGAATAACAGATACGCAGTATTTT.

The chain employs TRBV28 and TRBJ1-2; the D is unclear. Trimming took off 6 bases at V and 3 bases at J, with 17 bases between the two ends. The germline gives CDR1 MDHEN, CDR2 SYDVKM. The CDR3 spans 15 residues. The CDR3 DNA reads TGTGCCAGCAGCCTCGGGGTAGAGATTTACTATGGCTACACCTTC. Translation: CASSLGVEIYYGYTF.